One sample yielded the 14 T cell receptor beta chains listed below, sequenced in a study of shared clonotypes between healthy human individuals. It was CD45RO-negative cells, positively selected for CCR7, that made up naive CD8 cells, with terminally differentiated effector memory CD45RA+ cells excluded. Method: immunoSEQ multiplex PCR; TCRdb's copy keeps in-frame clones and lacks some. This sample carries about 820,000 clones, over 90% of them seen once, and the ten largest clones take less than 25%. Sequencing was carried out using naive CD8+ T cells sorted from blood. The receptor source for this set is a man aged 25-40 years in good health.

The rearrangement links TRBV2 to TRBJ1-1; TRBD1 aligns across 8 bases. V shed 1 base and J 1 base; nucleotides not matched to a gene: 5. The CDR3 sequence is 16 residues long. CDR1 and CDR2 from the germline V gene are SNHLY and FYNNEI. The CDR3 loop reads CASSEVPGQANTEAFF. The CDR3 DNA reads TGTGCCAGCAGTGAAGTTCCGGGACAGGCGAACACTGAAGCTTTCTTT.

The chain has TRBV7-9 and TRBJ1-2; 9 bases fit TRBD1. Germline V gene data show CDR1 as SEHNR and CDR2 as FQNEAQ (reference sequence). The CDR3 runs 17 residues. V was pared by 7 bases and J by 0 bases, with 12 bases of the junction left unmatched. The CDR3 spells CASISSMDRGPNYGYTF. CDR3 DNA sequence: TGTGCCAGCATCTCGTCCATGGACAGGGGACCTAACTATGGCTACACCTTC.

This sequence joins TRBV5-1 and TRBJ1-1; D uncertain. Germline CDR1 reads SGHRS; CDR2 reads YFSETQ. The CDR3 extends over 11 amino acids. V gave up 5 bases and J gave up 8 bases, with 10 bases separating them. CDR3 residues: CASSKGSEAFF. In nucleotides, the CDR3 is TGCGCCAGCAGTAAAGGGTCCGAAGCTTTCTTT. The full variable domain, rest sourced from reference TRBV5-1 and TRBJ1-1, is KAGVTQTPRYLIKTRGQQVTLSCSPISGHRSVSWYQQTPGQGLQFLFEYFSETQRNKGNFPGRFSGRQFSNSRSEMNVSTLELGDSALYLCASSKGSEAFFGQGTRLTVV.

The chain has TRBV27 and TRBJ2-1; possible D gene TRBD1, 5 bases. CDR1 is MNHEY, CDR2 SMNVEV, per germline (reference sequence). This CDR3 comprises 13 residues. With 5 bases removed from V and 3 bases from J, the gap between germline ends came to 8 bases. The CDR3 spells CASSPQVYNEQFF. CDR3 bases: TGTGCCAGCAGTCCACAGGTCTACAATGAGCAGTTCTTC.

CDR3 amino acids: CASSYRAGELFF. CDR3 bases: TGTGCCAGCAGTTACAGGGCCGGGGAGCTGTTTTTT. This sequence joins TRBV6-5 and TRBJ2-2; D gene uncertain. The germline V and J ends were trimmed by 2 bases and 6 bases, with 4 bases remaining between them. This CDR3 contains 12 residues. Germline CDR1 MNHEY, CDR2 SVGAGI.

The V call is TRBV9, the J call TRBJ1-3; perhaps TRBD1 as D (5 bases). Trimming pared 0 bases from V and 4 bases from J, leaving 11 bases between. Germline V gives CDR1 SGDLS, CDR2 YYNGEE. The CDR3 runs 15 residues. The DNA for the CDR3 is TGTGCCAGCAGCGTAGATTGGGGCTCCGGAAACACCATATATTTT. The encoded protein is CASSVDWGSGNTIYF.

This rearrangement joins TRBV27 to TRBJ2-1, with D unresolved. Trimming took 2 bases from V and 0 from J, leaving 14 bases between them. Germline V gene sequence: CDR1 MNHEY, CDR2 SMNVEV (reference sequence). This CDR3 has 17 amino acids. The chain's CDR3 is CASSLVAPWGSYNEQFF. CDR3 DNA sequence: TGTGCCAGCAGTTTAGTGGCGCCGTGGGGCTCCTACAATGAGCAGTTCTTC.

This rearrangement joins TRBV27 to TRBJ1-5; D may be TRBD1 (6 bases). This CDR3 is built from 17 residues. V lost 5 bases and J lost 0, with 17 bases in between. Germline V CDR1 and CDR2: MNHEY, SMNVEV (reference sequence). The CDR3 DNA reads TGTGCCAGCAGTGGGGGCGGAGGGGAATATAGCAATCAGCCCCAGCATTTT. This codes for CASSGGGGEYSNQPQHF.

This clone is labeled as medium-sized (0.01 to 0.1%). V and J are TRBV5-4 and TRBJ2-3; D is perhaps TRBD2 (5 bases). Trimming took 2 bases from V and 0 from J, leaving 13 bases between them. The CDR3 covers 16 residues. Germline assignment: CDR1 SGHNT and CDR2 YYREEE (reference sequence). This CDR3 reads CASSLGAVLSTDTQYF. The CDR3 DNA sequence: TGTGCCAGCAGCTTAGGAGCGGTACTTAGCACAGATACGCAGTATTTT.

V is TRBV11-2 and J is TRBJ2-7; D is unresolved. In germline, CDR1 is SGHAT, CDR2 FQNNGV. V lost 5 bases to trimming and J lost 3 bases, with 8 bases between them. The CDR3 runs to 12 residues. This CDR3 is CASSHGGYEQYF. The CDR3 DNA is TGTGCCAGCAGCCACGGTGGCTACGAGCAGTACTTC.

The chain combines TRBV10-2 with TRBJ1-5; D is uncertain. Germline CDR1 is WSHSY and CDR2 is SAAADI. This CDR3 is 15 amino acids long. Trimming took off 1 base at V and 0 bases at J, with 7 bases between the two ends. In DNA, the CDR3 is TGCGCCAGCAGTGAGTTAGCAGGTAGCAATCAGCCCCAGCATTTT. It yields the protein CASSELAGSNQPQHF.

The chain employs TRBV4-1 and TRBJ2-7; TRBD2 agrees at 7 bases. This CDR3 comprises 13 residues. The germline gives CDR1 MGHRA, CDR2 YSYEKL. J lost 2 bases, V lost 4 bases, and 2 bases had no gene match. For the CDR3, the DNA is TGCGCCAGCAGCCTTGGGAGGGCCTACGAGCAGTACTTC. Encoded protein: CASSLGRAYEQYF.

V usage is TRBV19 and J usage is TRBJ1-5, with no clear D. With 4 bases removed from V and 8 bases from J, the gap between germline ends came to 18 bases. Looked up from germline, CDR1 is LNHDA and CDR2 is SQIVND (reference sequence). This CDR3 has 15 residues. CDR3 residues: CASSSLYTSQEPQHF. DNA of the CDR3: TGTGCCAGTAGTAGCCTTTACACGTCGCAGGAGCCCCAGCATTTT.

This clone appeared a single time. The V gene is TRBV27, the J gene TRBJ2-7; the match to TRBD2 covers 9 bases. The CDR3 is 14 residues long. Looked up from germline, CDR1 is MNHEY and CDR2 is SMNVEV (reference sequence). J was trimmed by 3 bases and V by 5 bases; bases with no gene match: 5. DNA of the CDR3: TGTGCCAGCAGTGTTTTTAGCGGGAGCTACGAGCAGTACTTC. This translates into CASSVFSGSYEQYF.